These 13 T cell receptor beta chains share one sample of origin, sequenced in a study of human T cells and chemical hapten exposure. The treatment: therapeutic diphenylcyclopropenone sensitization with weekly scalp DPC. The library tagged each cDNA molecule with unique molecular identifiers. One entry per CDR3 protein, called by TCRdb with MiXCR from the reads. The data show fewer than 5,500 distinct CDR3 sequences, approximately 50% seen once. Sequenced here: whole blood, sampled before DPC sensitization or 2, 6, or about 24 weeks after (not recorded which). The receptors come from an adult with alopecia areata. Some clones in this sample may be carry-over from other donors' samples. This table probably holds off-target reads from a library built for another chain.

V gene TRBV7-8 combines with J gene TRBJ2-7; TRBD1 or TRBD2 may be the D gene (6 bases each). The CDR3 is 14 amino acids. Trimming pared 6 bases from V and 7 bases from J, leaving 19 bases between. Germline values: CDR1 SGHVS, CDR2 FQNEAQ. Here the CDR3 reads CASRPHREVEEQYF. In DNA form, the CDR3 reads TGTGCCAGCAGGCCTCACAGGGAGGTAGAAGAGCAGTACTTC.

This chain joins TRBV12-3 or TRBV12-4 and TRBJ2-2; 7 bases map to TRBD1. V lost 6 bases to trimming and J lost 3 bases; unmatched junction nucleotides: 4. CDR3 length equals 14 residues. Written as DNA, the CDR3 is TGTGCCAGCAGGAGGGACAGATACACCGGGGAGCTGTTTTTT. Protein product: CASRRDRYTGELFF.

This clonotype was observed a few times. This chain uses TRBV7-9 with TRBJ2-2; 9 bases are shared with TRBD2. J lost 7 bases, V lost 4 bases, and 22 bases had no gene match. CDR1 and CDR2 (germline): SEHNR, FQNEAQ (reference sequence). This CDR3 region has 20 residues. The chain's CDR3 is CASSSPPGLAMMAAHGELFF. The CDR3 DNA reads TGTGCCAGCAGCTCTCCACCGGGACTAGCCATGATGGCTGCACACGGGGAGCTGTTTTTT.

This clonotype was detected only once. The chain carries TRBV27 and TRBJ2-5, with 7 positions matching TRBD1. Germline CDR1 MNHEY, CDR2 SMNVEV (reference sequence). Germline trimming cut 5 bases from V and 3 bases from J; bases unmatched to any gene: 3. The CDR3 extends over 13 amino acids. CDR3 sequence reads: CASSNDREETQYF. The CDR3 DNA sequence: TGTGCCAGCAGTAACGACAGGGAAGAGACCCAGTACTTC.

V is TRBV5-1 and J is TRBJ2-7; unclear D gene. V dropped 4 bases and J dropped 9 bases, with 11 bases sitting between them. The CDR3 consists of 11 residues. The V gene's germline CDR1 is SGHRS and CDR2 YFSETQ. CDR3 amino acids: CASSGPVGQYF. The CDR3 coding sequence is TGCGCCAGCAGCGGACCAGTTGGGCAGTACTTC.

The J gene is TRBJ2-1, the V gene TRBV7-2; D call uncertain. Looked up from germline, CDR1 is SGHTA and CDR2 is FQGNSA. The CDR3 is made up of 13 amino acids. Trimming left V 5 bases short and J 5 bases short, with 10 bases between. The CDR3 DNA follows: TGTGCCAGCAGCGCTTATAATGACAATGAGCAGTTCTTC. This encodes CASSAYNDNEQFF.

The rearrangement joins TRBV5-8 to TRBJ1-5, with D uncertain. Germline CDR1 SGHTS, CDR2 YDEGEE. The CDR3 has 15 residues. V was cut by 4 bases and J by 7 bases, with 18 bases left in between. CDR3 nucleotide sequence: TGTGCCAGCAGCCCGCCGGGTCGCCTAGTCCAGCCCCAGCATTTT. This sequence encodes CASSPPGRLVQPQHF.

The V gene is TRBV5-1, the J gene TRBJ2-7; 8 bases match TRBD2. V lost 7 bases and J lost 5; bases outside the gene matches: 8. The CDR3 totals 13 residues. Per germline, CDR1 SGHRS and CDR2 YFSETQ. CDR3 nucleotide sequence: TGCGCCAGCGGGCTTTTTAGCGGGAACGAGCAGTACTTC. This gives the protein CASGLFSGNEQYF. Full variable domain (remainder filled in from reference TRBV5-1 and TRBJ2-7): KAGVTQTPRYLIKTRGQQVTLSCSPISGHRSVSWYQQTPGQGLQFLFEYFSETQRNKGNFPGRFSGRQFSNSRSEMNVSTLELGDSALYLCASGLFSGNEQYFGPGTRLTVT.

This clonotype has more than one count but fewer than ten. As DNA, the CDR3 is TGTGCCAGCAGCCAAGGGACAGGAGACTACGAGCAGTACTTC. Translated: CASSQGTGDYEQYF. The chain combines TRBV3-1 with TRBJ2-7; TRBD1 aligns across 7 bases. The V gene end was trimmed by 1 base and the J gene end by 3 bases; junction bases not matched to a gene: 3. CDR1 and CDR2 (germline): LGHDT, YNNKEL (reference sequence). This CDR3 spans 14 amino acids.

The V and J genes are TRBV12-5 and TRBJ2-5; a possible D gene is TRBD2 (5 bases). This CDR3 region has 15 residues. Germline CDR1 LGHNT, CDR2 FRNRAP. V gave up 1 base and J gave up 4 bases, with 13 bases separating them. The CDR3 coding sequence is TGTGCTAGTGGTTTGGGGACTGTTATTGGAGAGACCCAGTACTTC. Translated, it gives CASGLGTVIGETQYF.

J is TRBJ2-6 and V is TRBV5-4; D uncertain. The length of the CDR3 is 16 residues. The V end was cut by 3 bases, the J end by 2 bases, with 12 bases between. Germline CDR1 SGHNT, CDR2 YYREEE (reference sequence). The CDR3 sequence: CASSSPLATGANVLTF. The CDR3 coding sequence is TGTGCCAGCAGCTCCCCGCTCGCGACTGGGGCCAACGTCCTGACTTTC.

This clonotype was counted a few times. V is TRBV18 and J is TRBJ1-1, with a possible D match to TRBD1 (5 bases). The V gene lost 5 bases and the J gene lost 1 base, with 8 bases spanning the gap. The germline V gene has CDR1 KGHSH and CDR2 LQKENI. The CDR3 extends over 13 amino acids. CDR3 in DNA: TGTGCCAGCTCATCGGGGGAGAACACTGAAGCTTTCTTT. Encoded protein: CASSSGENTEAFF.

This clonotype was detected only a few times. CDR3 region: CASSLVRRDEQFF. In nucleotides, the CDR3 is TGTGCCAGCAGCTTGGTGCGGAGAGATGAGCAGTTCTTC. The chain joins TRBV5-6 to TRBJ2-1; no definite D call. V lost 0 bases, J lost 8 bases, and 9 bases lay in between. CDR1 is SGHDT and CDR2 is YYEEEE in the germline V gene. The CDR3 loop spans 13 amino acids.